This T cell receptor (beta chain) was obtained from a study of graft-versus-host responses after intestinal transplantation. On the study more broadly: Tacrolimus plus steroids were given to all recipients for about 3 years, preceded by anti-thymocyte globulin induction.

Sequencing used immunoSEQ multiplex PCR; TCRdb keeps in-frame clones, though not all of them. The sample carries about 86,000 clones, 88% recorded once. Concerning this clone itself: What it recognizes is unknown.

In germline, CDR1 is SQVTM, CDR2 ANQGSEA. The CDR3 is 12 amino acids. Trimming took 4 bases from V and 5 from J, leaving 12 bases between them. The chain couples TRBV29-1 to TRBJ2-7; the D is unclear. This TCR was sampled from a human donor who was the organ donor for an intestinal transplant. Sequencing was performed on unstimulated CD4+ T cells sorted from spleen or lymph node cells, taken before transplant. Here the CDR3 reads CSVASLRHEQYF. The CDR3 nucleotides are TGCAGCGTTGCCTCCTTGCGGCACGAGCAGTACTTC.